A selection of T cell receptor beta chains follows, all from one sample in a study of OX40 agonist ivuxolimab in advanced cancers. The data were produced by immunoSEQ multiplex PCR, yet TCRdb's version contains in-frame clones alone and is incomplete. Here the sample spans roughly 53,000 clones, approximately 88% being singletons. The sequencing here drew on CD4+ or CD8+ T cells sorted from blood, taken in a trial of the OX40 agonist ivuxolimab. The receptors shown here come from an adult with an advanced solid tumor such as melanoma, head and neck, liver or kidney cancer. Each CDR3 is given with its conserved first and last residue. Not every row has a clone size; where given, it reads once, few, many or a size class.

once TRBJ2-1 TRBV5-4 CASSVIQGAHEQFF
once TRBJ2-1 TRBV5-4 CASSLSSQGLYNEQFF
- TRBJ2-3 TRBV9 CASSAYGLAGAGTDTQYF
- TRBJ2-7 TRBV10-3 CAISDRDRSYEQYF
- TRBJ2-3 TRBV29-1 CSVSWVLGRAGLAGESADTQYF
- TRBJ1-2 TRBV13 CASSSWTGGSSNGYTF
- TRBJ1-2 TRBV6-5 CASSYGSESYGYTF
- TRBJ2-7 TRBV28 CASSRTGFNGRYEQYF
- TRBJ1-1 TRBV6-5 CASSSGTGFETEAFF
- TRBJ2-1 TRBV5-1 CASQETGGNEQFF
- TRBJ2-5 TRBV5-1 CASSVGSSSETQYF
- TRBJ2-1 TRBV7-9 CASSPSGRDYNEQFF
- TRBJ1-2 TRBV7-9 CASSPGTWGSGGYTF
- TRBJ1-1 TRBV2 CASRGLDSEAFF
- TRBJ2-1 TRBV7-9 CASSPRVEQFF
- TRBJ2-7 TRBV9 CASSALAGEDEQYF
- TRBJ1-6 TRBV7-9 CASSPAGQGYSPLHF
few TRBJ1-1 TRBV2 CASSDGKGNTEAFF
once TRBJ2-6 TRBV28 CASRQSGANVLTF
- TRBJ1-2 TRBV27 CASSPGGDGNYGYTF
- TRBJ1-1 TRBV2 CASRQINEAFF
few TRBJ2-1 TRBV6-4 CASSLVEGSYNEQFF
- TRBJ2-1 TRBV7-2 CASSLYSDETFF
- TRBJ1-5 TRBV12-5 CASGLYSNQPQHF
- TRBJ1-1 TRBV4-1 CASSQGMLAFF
- TRBJ2-5 TRBV6-1 CASSGLTAQYF
once TRBJ2-3 TRBV19 CASRDISTDTQYF
once TRBJ2-1 TRBV4-1 CASSQVYSQDYNEQFF
- TRBJ2-3 TRBV7-2 CASSLVDSWLVPDTQYF
- TRBJ1-6 TRBV27 CASTPGDREQSPLHF
- TRBJ2-6 TRBV7-6 CASSTWTGLPGANVLTF
- TRBJ1-2 TRBV5-4 CASSWGPLGGYTF
once TRBJ2-3 TRBV28 CASSPRDWQGVTDTQYF
few TRBJ2-5 TRBV21-1 CASSTEPQDRASETQYF
- TRBJ1-1 TRBV4-1 CASSRNRGVMNTEAFF
- TRBJ2-2 TRBV7-3 CASSLTQGAVGELFF
- TRBJ1-5 TRBV7-8 CASSLAPWSNQPQHF
- TRBJ1-1 TRBV5-4 CASSLLGGLNTEAFF
- TRBJ1-4 TRBV28 CASTSGPTNEKLFF
- TRBJ2-5 TRBV5-4 CASSLKETQYF
- TRBJ1-4 TRBV7-9 CASSLARRPEANEKLFF
- TRBJ1-1 TRBV19 CASSSQSVNTEAFF
- TRBJ2-5 TRBV7-9 CASSLVGGSQETQYF
once TRBJ2-2 TRBV6-4 CASSAMGQGNGELFF
once TRBJ1-5 TRBV19 CASNQYSNQPQHF
- TRBJ2-3 TRBV7-9 CASSFLGESDTQYF
- TRBJ2-3 TRBV29-1 CSVEDRGLASDTQYF
- TRBJ1-4 TRBV2 CASSVDGVTNEKLFF
once TRBJ2-2 TRBV14 CASSPGHTGELFF
- TRBJ2-3 TRBV19 CASSSVGAADTQYF
- TRBJ2-2 TRBV7-9 CASSLDLTGELFF
- TRBJ2-3 TRBV7-9 CASRTGTGYSDTQYF
once TRBJ1-2 TRBV11-1 CASSYGTSYGYTF
- TRBJ1-5 TRBV29-1 CSAQAPDQPQHF